This TCR beta chain was recorded in a study of T cells in Graves' hyperthyroidism and ophthalmopathy. An approximately 10 ml volume of fresh peripheral blood provided the PBMCs. This clonotype showed up many times. RNA transcripts yielded amplified TCR beta CDR3 regions. The HTBI set primed first-round TCR CDR3 RT-PCR. TCRdb recomputed calls from the multiplex PCR reads with MiXCR, one row per CDR3 protein. The sample lists fewer than 450,000 distinct CDR3 sequences, over 13% seen once, with 28% in the top ten. Input material: blood. The TCR comes from a man in his fifties or sixties with Graves' ophthalmopathy.

This CDR3 is CASSRDTLPHNEQFF. DNA of the CDR3: TGTGCCAGCAGCCGGGACACGCTTCCCCACAATGAGCAGTTCTTC. V is TRBV3-1 and J is TRBJ2-1, with D possibly matching TRBD1 (6 bases). With 4 bases removed from V and 5 bases from J, the gap between germline ends came to 15 bases. Per the germline V gene, CDR1 is LGHDT and CDR2 is YNNKEL (reference sequence). This CDR3 contains 15 residues.